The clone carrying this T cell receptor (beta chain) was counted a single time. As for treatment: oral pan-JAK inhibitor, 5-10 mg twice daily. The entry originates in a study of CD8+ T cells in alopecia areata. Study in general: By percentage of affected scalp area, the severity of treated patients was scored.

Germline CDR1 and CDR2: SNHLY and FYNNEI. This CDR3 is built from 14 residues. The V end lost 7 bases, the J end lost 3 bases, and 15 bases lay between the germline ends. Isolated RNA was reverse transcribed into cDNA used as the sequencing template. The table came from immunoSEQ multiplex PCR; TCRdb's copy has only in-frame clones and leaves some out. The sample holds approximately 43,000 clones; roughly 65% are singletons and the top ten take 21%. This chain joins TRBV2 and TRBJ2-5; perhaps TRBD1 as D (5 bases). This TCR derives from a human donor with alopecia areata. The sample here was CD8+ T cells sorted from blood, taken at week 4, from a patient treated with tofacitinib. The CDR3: CASIKGPREETQYF. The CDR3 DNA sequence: TGTGCCAGCATTAAGGGCCCCAGGGAAGAGACCCAGTACTTC.